This is a list of T cell receptor beta chains from one sample in a study of T-cell memory formation after mild COVID-19. Each CDR3 protein is one row after TCRdb ran MiXCR on the 5' RACE reads. This table holds around 300,000 distinct CDR3 sequences, approximately 15% found once. The sample taken for sequencing was PBMCs or a T cell subset sorted from them (not recorded which). The receptors shown here come from a young man who had mild COVID-19 (a few samples of this study predate the infection). Cell type and time point are not known. CDR3s include the opening cysteine and the closing phenylalanine or tryptophan. The D gene is left open where the match is weak. A row's size may be missing; if present it is once, few, many or a size class.

d_call,v_call,clone_size,j_call,cdr3_nt,cdr3_aa
TRBD1,TRBV6-2/TRBV6-3,.,TRBJ2-2,TGTGCCAGCATTACACAGGGGAGGGAGCTGTTTTTT,CASITQGRELFF
TRBD2,TRBV2,few,TRBJ2-1,TGTGCCAGCAGTGAAGTGGGCGGGGGGATCGATGAGCAGTTCTTC,CASSEVGGGIDEQFF
.,TRBV2,few,TRBJ1-3,TGTGCCAGCAGTGAAGCGATCAGCAACTTAATGGGAAACACCATATATTTT,CASSEAISNLMGNTIYF
.,TRBV10-3,few,TRBJ2-2,TGTGCCATCAGAGCCGGGGAGCTGTTTTTT,CAIRAGELFF
.,TRBV6-2/TRBV6-3,few,TRBJ1-2,TGTGCCAGCTCTTGGGTAGAGCGACGAAACTATGGCTACACCTTC,CASSWVERRNYGYTF
TRBD1,TRBV3-1,.,TRBJ2-7,TGTGCCAGCAAAGCCAGGGGGCCCTCCTACGAGCAGTACTTC,CASKARGPSYEQYF
TRBD2,TRBV20-1,many,TRBJ2-5,TGCAGTGCTAGAGATACTAGCGGGGGGGCCGCAGAGACCCAGTACTTC,CSARDTSGGAAETQYF
TRBD2,TRBV12-3/TRBV12-4,few,TRBJ2-4,TGTGCCAGCAGCCCGACTAGCGGGTCCAACATTCAGTACTTC,CASSPTSGSNIQYF
.,TRBV4-3,.,TRBJ2-5,TGCGCCAGCAGCCAAGCAGCCTCGGGGACACTCCAAGAGACCCAGTACTTC,CASSQAASGTLQETQYF
TRBD2,TRBV9,few,TRBJ2-5,TGTGCCAGCAGCGAACACCAGACTAGCGGACAAGAGACCCAGTACTTC,CASSEHQTSGQETQYF
.,TRBV27,many,TRBJ2-1,TGTGCCAGCAGTTTAGGATTAGAGCAGTTCTTC,CASSLGLEQFF
.,TRBV7-3,few,TRBJ2-1,TGTGCCAGCAGCTCTATCGGGGGCAATGAGCAGTTCTTC,CASSSIGGNEQFF
.,TRBV10-3,.,TRBJ1-4,TGTGCCATCAGTGAGTCGACGGGGGCGATTGAAAAACTGTTTTTT,CAISESTGAIEKLFF
.,TRBV10-3,few,TRBJ2-5,TGTGCCATCATGGGGGACGGAGAAGAGACCCAGTACTTC,CAIMGDGEETQYF
.,TRBV20-1,many,TRBJ1-1,TGCAGTGCTAGACAAACACTGAACACTGAAGCTTTCTTT,CSARQTLNTEAFF
TRBD1,TRBV7-9,few,TRBJ1-6,TGTGCCAGCAGCTTGACAGGGCGCAGTTCACCCCTCCACTTT,CASSLTGRSSPLHF
TRBD1,TRBV4-3,few,TRBJ2-3,TGCGCCAGCAGCCAAGGTGGACAGGGATCAGATACGCAGTATTTT,CASSQGGQGSDTQYF
.,TRBV20-1,few,TRBJ1-4,TGCAGTCCAATCGGCCCGGATGAAAAACTGTTTTTT,CSPIGPDEKLFF
.,TRBV12-3/TRBV12-4,few,TRBJ2-2,TGTGCCAGCAGTTTGGGGGGCGCGGTCGGGGAGCTGTTTTTT,CASSLGGAVGELFF
.,TRBV6-2/TRBV6-3,.,TRBJ1-2,TGTGCCAGCAGTTACACCCGGGAGGCGATCTATGGCTACACCTTC,CASSYTREAIYGYTF
.,TRBV9,.,TRBJ1-1,TGTGCCAGCAGTGAAGGACTACCGGGGAACACTGAAGCTTTCTTT,CASSEGLPGNTEAFF
.,TRBV20-1,many,TRBJ2-7,TGCAGTGCTGGGGGGTTTGGCTCCTACGAGCAGTACTTC,CSAGGFGSYEQYF
.,TRBV2,few,TRBJ2-7,TGTGCCAGCAGATATCAGGGCTACGAGCAGTACTTC,CASRYQGYEQYF
.,TRBV18,.,TRBJ2-1,TGTGCCAGCTCACCACGGGGCGGGAACTACAATGAGCAGTTCTTC,CASSPRGGNYNEQFF
.,TRBV4-1,few,TRBJ2-3,TGCGCCAGCAGCCAGAGGGTGGCAGATACGCAGTATTTT,CASSQRVADTQYF
.,TRBV7-9,few,TRBJ2-5,TGTGCCAGCTCCAGGGTGCCCCAAGAGACCCAGTACTTC,CASSRVPQETQYF
.,TRBV12-3/TRBV12-4,.,TRBJ2-2,TGTGCCAGCAATAATTTACCCTCCGGGGAGCTGTTTTTT,CASNNLPSGELFF
.,TRBV6-5,.,TRBJ1-1,TGTGCCAGCAGTTACTCGGTCGGGGGGCGACCCGCTGAAGCTTTCTTT,CASSYSVGGRPAEAFF
.,TRBV29-1,.,TRBJ1-2,TGCAGCGTTGAAGATGGGAATGGCTACACCTTC,CSVEDGNGYTF
.,TRBV2,.,TRBJ2-5,TGTGCCAGCGGGGGGCCACCCCTGTACCAAGAGACCCAGTACTTC,CASGGPPLYQETQYF
.,TRBV19,few,TRBJ1-2,TGTGCCAGTAGTATAGGACGGGATGTTAGAGGCTACACCTTC,CASSIGRDVRGYTF
.,TRBV21-1,.,TRBJ1-1,TGTGCCAGCAGCACCGAGAACACTGAAGCTTTCTTT,CASSTENTEAFF
.,TRBV18,few,TRBJ2-6,TGTGCCAGCTCACCAATCGGTGTTAGCTCTGGGGCCAACGTCCTGACTTTC,CASSPIGVSSGANVLTF
.,TRBV20-1,many,TRBJ2-5,TGCAGTGCTAACCCGTCTGAACGGCGCGTGGCCCAGTACTTC,CSANPSERRVAQYF
TRBD2,TRBV4-1,many,TRBJ2-1,TGCGCCAGCAGTCTAGCGGGGACCTCCTACAATGAGCAGTTCTTC,CASSLAGTSYNEQFF
.,TRBV5-4,.,TRBJ2-3,TGTGCCAGCAGCTTTGGAGTTCTCGGCACAGATACGCAGTATTTT,CASSFGVLGTDTQYF
TRBD2,TRBV2,.,TRBJ2-2,TGTGCCAGCAGTGGGGGGAGGGCGCACACCGGGGAGCTGTTTTTT,CASSGGRAHTGELFF
.,TRBV5-5,.,TRBJ2-7,TGTGCCAGCAGCTTGGAAGGGCCCGAGCAGTACTTC,CASSLEGPEQYF
TRBD2,TRBV6-1,.,TRBJ2-3,TGTGCCAGCAGTCCATTAGCGGGGGCCTACACAGATACGCAGTATTTT,CASSPLAGAYTDTQYF
.,TRBV4-1,many,TRBJ2-7,TGCGCCAGCAGCCAAGAGTGGACCAGCGGTAGCTCCTACGAGCAGTACTTC,CASSQEWTSGSSYEQYF
.,TRBV5-6,few,TRBJ1-6,TGTGCCAGCAGCTTGTTGGCGATTCCCCTCCACTTT,CASSLLAIPLHF
TRBD2,TRBV6-5,.,TRBJ2-1,TGTGCCAGCAGTTACACTAGCGGGATATACAATGAGCAGTTCTTC,CASSYTSGIYNEQFF
.,TRBV20-1,few,TRBJ2-7,TGCAGTGCAGGGGTCCTCTCCTACGAGCAGTACTTC,CSAGVLSYEQYF
TRBD1,TRBV19,few,TRBJ1-5,TGTGCCAGTACCCGGACAGGGCATCAGCCCCAGCATTTT,CASTRTGHQPQHF
TRBD2,TRBV2,.,TRBJ2-5,TGTGCCAGCAGTGAGGGTAGCGGGGGTGTGGAGACCCAGTACTTC,CASSEGSGGVETQYF
.,TRBV5-1,.,TRBJ1-2,TGCGCCAGCAGGACTGGCCCTATCGAGGGCTACACCTTC,CASRTGPIEGYTF
.,TRBV6-2/TRBV6-3,few,TRBJ2-6,TGTGCCATCGGGGGGGCCAACGTCCTGACTTTC,CAIGGANVLTF
TRBD2,TRBV29-1,few,TRBJ2-7,TGCAGCGTTGCGGGACTAGCGTACGACGAGCAGTACTTC,CSVAGLAYDEQYF
.,TRBV20-1,few,TRBJ2-3,TGCAGTGCTAGTACGCGTGACGGCCTCACAGATACGCAGTATTTT,CSASTRDGLTDTQYF
.,TRBV6-5,.,TRBJ1-4,TGTGCCAGCAGTTTCCTTTATAATGAAAAACTGTTTTTT,CASSFLYNEKLFF
.,TRBV10-1,.,TRBJ2-2,TGCGCCAGCAGTGGTGAATCGGGGGAGCTGTTTTTT,CASSGESGELFF
TRBD1,TRBV15,few,TRBJ2-7,TGTGCCACCAGCATCGAGACAGGGCGGGAGCAGTACTTC,CATSIETGREQYF
TRBD1,TRBV7-8,.,TRBJ2-7,TGTGCCAGCAGTTTGGACGGACAGGCCTACGAGCAGTACTTC,CASSLDGQAYEQYF